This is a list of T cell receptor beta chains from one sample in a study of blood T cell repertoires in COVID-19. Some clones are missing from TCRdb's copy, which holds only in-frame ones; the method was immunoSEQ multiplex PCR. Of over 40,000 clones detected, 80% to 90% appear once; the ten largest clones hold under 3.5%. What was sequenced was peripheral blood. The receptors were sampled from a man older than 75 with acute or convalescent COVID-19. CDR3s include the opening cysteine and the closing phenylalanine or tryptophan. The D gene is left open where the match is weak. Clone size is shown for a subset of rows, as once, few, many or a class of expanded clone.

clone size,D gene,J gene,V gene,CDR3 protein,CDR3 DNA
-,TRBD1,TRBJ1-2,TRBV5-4,CASSSGQGAGYGYTF,TGTGCCAGCAGCTCAGGACAGGGGGCGGGCTATGGCTACACCTTC
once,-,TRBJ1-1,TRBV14,CASMPTVNTEAFF,TGTGCCAGCATGCCGACAGTGAACACTGAAGCTTTCTTT
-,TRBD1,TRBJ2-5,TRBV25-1,CASSLQGARGETQYF,TGTGCCAGCAGTCTTCAGGGGGCGCGTGGAGAGACCCAGTACTTC
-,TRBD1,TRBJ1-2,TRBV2,CASSEAPGTGFYGYTF,TGTGCCAGCAGTGAAGCGCCTGGGACAGGGTTCTATGGCTACACCTTC
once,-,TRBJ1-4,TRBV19,CASSGVTATNEKLFF,TGTGCCAGTAGTGGCGTGACTGCTACTAATGAAAAACTGTTTTTT
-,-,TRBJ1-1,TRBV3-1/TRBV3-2,CASSQGLTNTEAFF,TGTGCCAGCAGCCAAGGACTCACGAACACTGAAGCTTTCTTT
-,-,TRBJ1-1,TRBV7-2,CASSFKGGTEAFF,TGTGCCAGCAGCTTTAAGGGAGGCACTGAAGCTTTCTTT
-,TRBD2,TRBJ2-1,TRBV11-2,CASSLIAGGRGEQFF,TGTGCCAGCAGCTTAATAGCGGGGGGGCGAGGTGAGCAGTTCTTC
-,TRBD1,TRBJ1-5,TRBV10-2,CASSDWGQGTNQPQHF,TGCGCCAGCAGTGATTGGGGACAGGGTACTAATCAGCCCCAGCATTTT
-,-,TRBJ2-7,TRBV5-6,CASSLAVKGVPYEQYF,TGTGCCAGCAGCTTGGCGGTAAAGGGGGTTCCCTACGAGCAGTACTTC
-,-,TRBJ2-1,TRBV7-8,CASSLATRINEQFF,TGTGCCAGCAGCTTAGCGACTAGGATCAATGAGCAGTTCTTC
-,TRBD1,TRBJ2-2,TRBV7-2,CASSPFPRTGQTGELFF,TGTGCCAGCAGCCCATTCCCCAGGACAGGGCAAACCGGGGAGCTGTTTTTT
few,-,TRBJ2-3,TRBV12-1,CASLGTGFTDTQYF,TGTGCCAGCCTGGGCACCGGTTTTACAGATACGCAGTATTTT
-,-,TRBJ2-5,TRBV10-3,CAISPGQGETQYF,TGTGCCATCAGCCCGGGACAAGGAGAGACCCAGTACTTC
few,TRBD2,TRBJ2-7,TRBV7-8,CASSFSASGVPYEQYF,TGTGCCAGCAGCTTTTCGGCTAGCGGGGTACCCTACGAGCAGTACTTC
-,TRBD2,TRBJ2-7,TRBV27,CASISGTSGNYEQYF,TGTGCCAGCATTTCTGGGACTAGCGGTAACTACGAGCAGTACTTC
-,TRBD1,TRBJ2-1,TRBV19,CASTVTGGISEQFF,TGTGCCAGTACTGTCACAGGGGGGATCAGTGAGCAGTTCTTC
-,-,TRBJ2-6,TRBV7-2,CASSPEGVRGANVLTF,TGTGCCAGCAGCCCCGAGGGGGTGAGGGGGGCCAACGTCCTGACTTTC
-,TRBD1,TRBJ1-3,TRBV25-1,CASSRPDRGSGNTIYF,TGTGCCAGCAGTAGACCGGACAGGGGAAGTGGAAACACCATATATTTT
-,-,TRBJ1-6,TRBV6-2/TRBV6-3,CASSPAKVWGDSPLHF,TGTGCCAGCAGCCCCGCAAAGGTCTGGGGCGATTCACCCCTCCACTTT
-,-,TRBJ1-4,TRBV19,CASRGAGSEKLFF,TGTGCCAGTAGAGGGGCAGGGTCTGAAAAACTGTTTTTT
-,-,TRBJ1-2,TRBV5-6,CASSLAWGANYGYTF,TGTGCCAGCAGCTTGGCGTGGGGGGCTAACTATGGCTACACCTTC
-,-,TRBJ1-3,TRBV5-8,CASSLGLVLSGNTIYF,TGTGCCAGCAGCTTGGGACTGGTGCTCTCTGGAAACACCATATATTTT
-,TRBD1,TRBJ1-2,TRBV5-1,CASSSGTDNYGYTF,TGCGCCAGCAGTTCCGGGACAGATAACTATGGCTACACCTTC
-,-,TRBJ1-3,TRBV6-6,CASSAWTADSGNTIYF,TGTGCCAGCAGTGCCTGGACAGCCGACTCTGGAAACACCATATATTTT
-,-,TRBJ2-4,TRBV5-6,CASSLVLGDKNIQYF,TGTGCCAGCAGCTTGGTCTTAGGAGACAAAAACATTCAGTACTTC
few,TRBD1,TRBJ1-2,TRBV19,CASIEGTGNVGYGYTF,TGTGCCAGCATAGAGGGGACAGGGAACGTCGGGTATGGCTACACCTTC
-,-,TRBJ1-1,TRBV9,CASSGRQGTTEAFF,TGTGCCAGCAGCGGGCGGCAGGGGACCACTGAAGCTTTCTTT
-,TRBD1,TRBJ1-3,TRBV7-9,CASSASGQDGNTIYF,TGTGCCAGCAGCGCAAGTGGACAGGATGGAAACACCATATATTTT
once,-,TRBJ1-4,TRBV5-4,CASSLGGAHNNEKLFF,TGTGCCAGCAGCTTGGGCGGGGCTCATAATAATGAAAAACTGTTTTTT
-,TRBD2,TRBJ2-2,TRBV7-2,CASSLTSVGELFF,TGTGCCAGCAGCCTTACTAGCGTCGGGGAGCTGTTTTTT
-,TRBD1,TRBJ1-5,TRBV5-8,CASSLRGQYSNQPQHF,TGTGCCAGCAGCCTTCGGGGACAGTATAGCAATCAGCCCCAGCATTTT
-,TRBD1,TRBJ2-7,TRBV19,CASSIKPGQAYEQYF,TGTGCCAGTAGTATCAAACCAGGACAGGCCTACGAGCAGTACTTC
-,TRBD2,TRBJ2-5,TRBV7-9,CASSFSGGVNKETQYF,TGTGCCAGCAGCTTCAGCGGGGGGGTAAACAAAGAGACCCAGTACTTC
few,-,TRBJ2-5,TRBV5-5,CASSFWLRRQETQYF,TGTGCCAGCAGCTTTTGGTTACGGAGGCAAGAGACCCAGTACTTC
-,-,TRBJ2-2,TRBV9,CASSVDWVQTGELFF,TGTGCCAGCAGCGTAGATTGGGTACAGACCGGGGAGCTGTTTTTT
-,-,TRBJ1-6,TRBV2,CASSERQANNSPLHF,TGTGCCAGCAGTGAACGCCAGGCCAATAATTCACCCCTCCACTTT
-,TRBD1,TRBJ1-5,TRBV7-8,CASSSIDRGNQPQHF,TGTGCCAGCAGCTCAATTGACAGGGGCAATCAGCCCCAGCATTTT
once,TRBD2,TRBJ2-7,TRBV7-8,CASSLAVTSGGAYYEQYF,TGTGCCAGCAGCTTAGCGGTGACTAGCGGGGGGGCCTATTACGAGCAGTACTTC
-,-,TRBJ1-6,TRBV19,CASSPGQFNSPLHF,TGTGCCAGTAGTCCGGGACAATTTAATTCACCCCTCCACTTT
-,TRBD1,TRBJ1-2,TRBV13,CASSLGQGDGYTF,TGTGCCAGCAGCTTAGGCCAGGGGGATGGCTACACCTTC
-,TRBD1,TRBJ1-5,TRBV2,CASSSTGGNQPQHF,TGTGCCAGCAGTTCTACAGGGGGCAATCAGCCCCAGCATTTT
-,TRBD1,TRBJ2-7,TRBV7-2,CASSPGQGINEQYF,TGTGCCAGCAGCCCGGGACAGGGGATCAACGAGCAGTACTTC
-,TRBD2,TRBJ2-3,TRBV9,CASSVRSGGNTDTQYF,TGTGCCAGCAGCGTCCGTAGCGGGGGCAACACAGATACGCAGTATTTT
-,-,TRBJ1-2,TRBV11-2,CASSLRQPNYGYTF,TGTGCCAGCAGCTTGCGACAGCCCAACTATGGCTACACCTTC
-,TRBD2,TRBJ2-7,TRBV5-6,CASSLRLAGGFEQYF,TGTGCCAGCAGCTTGAGACTAGCGGGGGGATTCGAGCAGTACTTC
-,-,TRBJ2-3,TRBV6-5,CASRPLYGDTQYF,TGTGCCAGCAGGCCCCTATACGGGGATACGCAGTATTTT
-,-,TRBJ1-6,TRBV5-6,CASSVGGPNSYNSPLHF,TGTGCCAGCAGTGTCGGGGGTCCTAACTCCTATAATTCACCCCTCCACTTT
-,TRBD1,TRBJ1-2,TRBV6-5,CASSYSTGGYGYTF,TGTGCCAGCAGTTACTCTACAGGGGGCTATGGCTACACCTTC
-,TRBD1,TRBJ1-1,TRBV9,CASSVAMDPGQGNTEAFF,TGTGCCAGCAGCGTGGCGATGGATCCGGGACAGGGAAACACTGAAGCTTTCTTT
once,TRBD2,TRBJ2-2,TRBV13,CASSSPGLAGKNTGELFF,TGTGCCAGCAGCTCACCGGGACTAGCGGGAAAGAACACCGGGGAGCTGTTTTTT
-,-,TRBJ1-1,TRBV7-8,CASSITSVTEAFF,TGTGCCAGCAGCATCACAAGTGTCACTGAAGCTTTCTTT
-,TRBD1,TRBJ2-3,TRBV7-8,CASSAGQGFTDTQYF,TGTGCCAGCAGCGCGGGACAGGGGTTCACAGATACGCAGTATTTT
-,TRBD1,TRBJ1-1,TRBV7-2,CASSSTGLLNTEAFF,TGTGCCAGCAGCTCGACAGGGTTATTGAACACTGAAGCTTTCTTT
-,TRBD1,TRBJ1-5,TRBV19,CASSQTGASNQPQHF,TGTGCCAGTAGCCAGACAGGGGCTAGCAATCAGCCCCAGCATTTT
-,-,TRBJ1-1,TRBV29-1,CSSTVNTEAFF,TGCAGTTCGACAGTGAACACTGAAGCTTTCTTT
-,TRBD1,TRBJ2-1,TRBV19,CALRGPSRDRAHKTQHHEQFF,TGTGCCCTCAGGGGCCCGAGTCGGGACAGGGCGCACAAGACACAGCACCATGAGCAGTTCTTC
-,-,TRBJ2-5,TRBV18,CASSVREAETQYF,TGTGCCAGCTCGGTTCGAGAGGCAGAGACCCAGTACTTC
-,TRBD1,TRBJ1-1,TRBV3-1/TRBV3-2,CASSLRTGGGYTEAFF,TGTGCCAGCAGCCTAAGGACAGGTGGGGGCTACACTGAAGCTTTCTTT
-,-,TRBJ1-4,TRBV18,CASSSDTEKLFF,TGTGCCAGCTCATCCGACACTGAAAAACTGTTTTTT